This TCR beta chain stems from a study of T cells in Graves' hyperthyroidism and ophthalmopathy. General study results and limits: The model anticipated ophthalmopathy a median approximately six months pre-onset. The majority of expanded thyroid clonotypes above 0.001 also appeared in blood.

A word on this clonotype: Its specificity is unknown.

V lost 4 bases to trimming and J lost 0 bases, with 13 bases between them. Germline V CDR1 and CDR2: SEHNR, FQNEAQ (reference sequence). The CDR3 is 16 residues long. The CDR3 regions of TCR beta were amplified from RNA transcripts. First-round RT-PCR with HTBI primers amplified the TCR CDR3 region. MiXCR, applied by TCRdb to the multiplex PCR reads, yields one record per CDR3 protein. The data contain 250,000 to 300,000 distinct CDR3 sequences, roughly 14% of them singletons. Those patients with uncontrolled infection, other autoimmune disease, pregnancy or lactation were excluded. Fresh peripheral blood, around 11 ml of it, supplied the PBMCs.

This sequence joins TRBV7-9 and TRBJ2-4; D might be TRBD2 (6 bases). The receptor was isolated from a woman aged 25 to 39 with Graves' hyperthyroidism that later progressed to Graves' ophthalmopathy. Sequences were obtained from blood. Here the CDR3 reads CASSSRGGVAKNIQYF. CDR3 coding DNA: TGTGCCAGCAGCTCTAGGGGCGGGGTAGCCAAAAACATTCAGTACTTC.